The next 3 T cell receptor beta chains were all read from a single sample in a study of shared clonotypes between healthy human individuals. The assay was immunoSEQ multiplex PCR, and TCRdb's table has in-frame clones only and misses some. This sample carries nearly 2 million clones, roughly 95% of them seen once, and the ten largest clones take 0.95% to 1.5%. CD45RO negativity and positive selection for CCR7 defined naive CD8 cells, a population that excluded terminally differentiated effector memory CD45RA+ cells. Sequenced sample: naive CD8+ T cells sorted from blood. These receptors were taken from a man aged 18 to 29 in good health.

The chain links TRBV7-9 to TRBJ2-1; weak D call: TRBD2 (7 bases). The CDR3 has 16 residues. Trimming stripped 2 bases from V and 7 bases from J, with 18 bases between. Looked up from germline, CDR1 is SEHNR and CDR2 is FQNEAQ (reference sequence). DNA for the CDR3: TGTGCCAGCAGCTTAAATGGGGGGGCCCCCCTTAATGAGCAGTTCTTC. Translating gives CASSLNGGAPLNEQFF.

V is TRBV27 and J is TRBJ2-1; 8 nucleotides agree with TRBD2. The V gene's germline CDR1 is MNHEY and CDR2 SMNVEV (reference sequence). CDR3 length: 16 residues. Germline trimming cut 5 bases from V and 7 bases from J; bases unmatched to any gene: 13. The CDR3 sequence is CASSPSSGEVRNEQFF. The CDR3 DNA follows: TGTGCCAGCAGTCCTAGTAGCGGGGAGGTGAGGAATGAGCAGTTCTTC.

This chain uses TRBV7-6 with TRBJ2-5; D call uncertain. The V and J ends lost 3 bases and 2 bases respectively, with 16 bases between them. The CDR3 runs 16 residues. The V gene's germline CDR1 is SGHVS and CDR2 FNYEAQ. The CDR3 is CASSFAPRAAQETQYF. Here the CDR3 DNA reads TGTGCCAGCAGCTTCGCGCCACGGGCAGCACAAGAGACCCAGTACTTC.